This T cell receptor beta chain was sequenced for a study of shared clonotypes between healthy human individuals. Assay used: immunoSEQ multiplex PCR; TCRdb lists only in-frame clones, some missing. This table has 520,000 or so clones, around 74% appearing once. About this clone: The sample contains more than one DNA sequence encoding this CDR3.

The trim removed 4 bases at V and 1 base at J, leaving 2 bases unmatched. This CDR3 is 14 amino acids long. CDR1 is SGHNT, CDR2 YYREEE, per germline (reference sequence). Sample: PBMCs. The clonotype comes from a woman in her 40s in good health. Some clones in this sample may be carry-over from other donors' samples. J is TRBJ2-1 and V is TRBV5-4, with TRBD2 matching over 7 bases. The CDR3 spells CASSASGSYNEQFF. In nucleotides, the CDR3 is TGTGCCAGCAGCGCTAGCGGTTCCTACAATGAGCAGTTCTTC.